The sequence of this TCR beta chain was determined in a study of Graves' ophthalmopathy and Graves' hyperthyroidism. About this clonotype: Germline is not matched at one junction end, which may reflect a read error.

Amplification from RNA transcripts yielded the TCR beta CDR3 regions. An opening RT-PCR round employed HTBI primers and preceded a second-round multiplex PCR. TCRdb re-derived calls from the multiplex PCR reads in MiXCR, one entry per CDR3 protein. The table lists some 1.1 million distinct CDR3 sequences, about 38% of them singletons. Looked up from germline, CDR1 is SGHRS and CDR2 is YFSETQ. The CDR3 runs to 14 residues. V usage is TRBV5-1 and J usage is TRBJ2-7; D is perhaps TRBD1 (6 bases). Sequencing was performed on peripheral blood or thyroid tissue (not recorded which). The origin of this receptor is an adult man with Graves' hyperthyroidism. The CDR3 nucleotides read TGCACCAGCAGCCTGGGACACAGTCTGAGGGAGCAGTACTTC. It yields the protein CTSSLGHSLREQYF.